The source of this T cell receptor (beta chain) is a study of blood T cell repertoires in COVID-19. On the study more broadly: Material from acute and convalescent COVID-19 was sourced from the United States, Italy and Spain. T cells, B-cell-depleted T cells, or PBMCs provided the cDNA or gDNA that served as material.

This clone was detected once. V was cut by 5 bases and J by 1 base, with 14 bases left in between. This CDR3 is built from 15 residues. Looked up from germline, CDR1 is MDHEN and CDR2 is SYDVKM. Authors' methods: Cell counts per sample came from amplifying reference gene primers. Sequencing used immunoSEQ multiplex PCR; TCRdb keeps in-frame clones, though not all of them. V, J and clone size are those of that table, while D and trimming were read from the DNA. The table records approximately 290,000 clones, approximately 85% of them present only once. Followed longitudinally, the Seattle patients had been enrolled during active infection.

The chain has TRBV28 and TRBJ1-2, with a possible D match to TRBD1 (5 bases). This clonotype was sampled from a human donor with COVID-19, enrolled during active disease. The donor label of this sample is uncertain. The sample taken for sequencing was peripheral blood. CDR3 protein: CASSRQNRNNYGYTF. CDR3 nucleotide sequence: TGTGCCAGCAGTCGCCAAAACAGGAATAACTATGGCTACACCTTC.